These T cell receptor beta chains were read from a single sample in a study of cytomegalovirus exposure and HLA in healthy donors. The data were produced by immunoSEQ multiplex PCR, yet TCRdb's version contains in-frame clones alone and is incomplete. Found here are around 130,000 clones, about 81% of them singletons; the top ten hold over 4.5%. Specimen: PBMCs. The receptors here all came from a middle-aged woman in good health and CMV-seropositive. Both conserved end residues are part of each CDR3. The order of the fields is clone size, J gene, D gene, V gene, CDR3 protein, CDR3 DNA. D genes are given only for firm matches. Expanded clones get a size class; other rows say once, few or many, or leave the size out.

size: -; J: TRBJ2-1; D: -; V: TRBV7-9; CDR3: CASSLGPSGNEQFF; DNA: TGTGCCAGCAGCTTAGGACCCAGCGGAAATGAGCAGTTCTTC
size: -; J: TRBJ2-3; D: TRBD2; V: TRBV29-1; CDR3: CSVEGVGGLAVSSSTDTQYF; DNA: TGCAGCGTTGAAGGGGTGGGGGGACTAGCGGTCTCGTCTAGCACAGATACGCAGTATTTT
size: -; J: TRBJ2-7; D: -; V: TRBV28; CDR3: CASSPTDRNTYEQYF; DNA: TGTGCCAGCAGTCCCACGGACAGAAATACCTACGAGCAGTACTTC
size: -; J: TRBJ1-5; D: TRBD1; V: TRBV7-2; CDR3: CASSLVDRDSNQPQHF; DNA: TGTGCCAGCAGCTTAGTGGACAGGGATAGCAATCAGCCCCAGCATTTT
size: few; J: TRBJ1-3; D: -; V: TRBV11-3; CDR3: CASSSSTPGGDSGNTIYF; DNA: TGTGCCAGCAGCTCCTCTACCCCGGGAGGAGACTCTGGAAACACCATATATTTT
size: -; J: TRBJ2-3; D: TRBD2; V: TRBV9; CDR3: CASSVEPSGGATDTQYF; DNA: TGTGCCAGCAGCGTAGAACCTAGCGGGGGGGCTACAGATACGCAGTATTTT
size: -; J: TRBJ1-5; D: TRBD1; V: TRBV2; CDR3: CASSEGPGQGAFQPQHF; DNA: TGTGCCAGCAGTGAAGGGCCGGGACAGGGGGCTTTCCAGCCCCAGCATTTT
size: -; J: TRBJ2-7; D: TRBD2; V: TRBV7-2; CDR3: CASSSRREGYEQYF; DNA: TGTGCCAGCAGCTCCCGGCGGGAGGGATACGAGCAGTACTTC
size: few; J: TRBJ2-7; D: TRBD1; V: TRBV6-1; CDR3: CASRLNRGNTYEQYF; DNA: TGTGCCAGCAGATTGAACAGGGGCAACACCTACGAGCAGTACTTC
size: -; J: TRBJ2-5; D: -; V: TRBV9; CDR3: CASSEGALARSHRETQYF; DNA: TGTGCCAGCAGTGAAGGAGCATTGGCTAGATCCCATCGGGAGACCCAGTACTTC
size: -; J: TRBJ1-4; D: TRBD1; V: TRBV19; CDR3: CASTSGEGQGSEKLFF; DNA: TGTGCCAGTACCTCAGGCGAGGGACAGGGAAGTGAAAAACTGTTTTTT
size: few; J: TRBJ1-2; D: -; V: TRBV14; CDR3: CASSQVGQGRYGYTF; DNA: TGTGCCAGCAGCCAAGTCGGTCAGGGAAGGTATGGCTACACCTTC
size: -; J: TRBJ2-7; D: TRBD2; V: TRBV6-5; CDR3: CASRRLAGGLGEQYF; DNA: TGTGCCAGCAGAAGACTAGCGGGAGGTTTAGGCGAGCAGTACTTC
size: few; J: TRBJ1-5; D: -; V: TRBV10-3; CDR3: CAISEGRGNQPQHF; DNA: TGTGCCATCAGTGAGGGGAGGGGAAACCAGCCCCAGCATTTT
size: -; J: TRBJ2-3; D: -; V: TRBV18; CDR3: CASSPRGADTQYF; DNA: TGTGCCAGCTCACCCCGGGGAGCAGATACGCAGTATTTT
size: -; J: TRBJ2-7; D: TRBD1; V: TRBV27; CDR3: CASRLTGQSYEQYF; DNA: TGTGCCAGCAGGCTAACGGGACAGAGCTACGAGCAGTACTTC
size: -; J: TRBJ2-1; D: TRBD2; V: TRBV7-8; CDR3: CASSLGRLAGVNEQFF; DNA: TGTGCCAGCAGCTTAGGTCGGCTAGCGGGCGTCAATGAGCAGTTCTTC
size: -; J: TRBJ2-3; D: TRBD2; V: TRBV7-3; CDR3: CASSSGLAAFTDTQYF; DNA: TGTGCCAGCAGCTCGGGACTAGCGGCCTTCACAGATACGCAGTATTTT
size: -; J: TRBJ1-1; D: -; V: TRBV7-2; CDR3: CASSLAREGAEAFF; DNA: TGTGCCAGCAGCTTAGCCAGGGAGGGGGCTGAAGCTTTCTTT
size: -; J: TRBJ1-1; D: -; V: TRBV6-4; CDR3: CLWGGLESEAFF; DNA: TGTTTATGGGGAGGGCTGGAATCTGAAGCTTTCTTT
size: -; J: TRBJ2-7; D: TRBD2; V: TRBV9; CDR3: CASSVGSGRLDEQYF; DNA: TGTGCCAGCAGCGTAGGTAGCGGGAGGTTAGACGAGCAGTACTTC
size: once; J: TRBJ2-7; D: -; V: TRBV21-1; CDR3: CASSKGGQGSYEQYF; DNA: TGTGCCAGCAGCAAAGGGGGACAGGGCTCCTACGAGCAGTACTTC
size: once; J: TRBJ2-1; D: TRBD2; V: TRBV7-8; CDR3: CASSSTLAGNNEQFF; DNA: TGTGCCAGCAGCTCGACATTAGCGGGAAACAATGAGCAGTTCTTC
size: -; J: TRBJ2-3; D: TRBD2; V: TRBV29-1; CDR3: CSVNGLAGSTDTQYF; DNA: TGCAGCGTTAACGGACTAGCGGGCTCCACAGATACGCAGTATTTT
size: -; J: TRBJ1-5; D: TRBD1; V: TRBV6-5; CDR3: CASSGTGNQPQHF; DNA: TGTGCCAGCAGTGGGACAGGGAATCAGCCCCAGCATTTT
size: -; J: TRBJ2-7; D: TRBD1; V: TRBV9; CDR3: CASSPTGYTYEQYF; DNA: TGTGCCAGCAGCCCGACAGGGTACACCTACGAGCAGTACTTC
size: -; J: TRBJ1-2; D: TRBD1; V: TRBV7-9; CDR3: CASSLGRGQGAYGYTF; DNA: TGTGCCAGCAGCTTAGGGCGAGGGCAGGGGGCTTATGGCTACACCTTC
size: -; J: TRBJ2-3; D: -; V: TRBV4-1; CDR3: CASSQAGATDTQYF; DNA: TGCGCCAGCAGCCAAGCAGGGGCCACAGATACGCAGTATTTT
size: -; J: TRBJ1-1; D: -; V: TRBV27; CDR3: CASSLTRPDRNTEAFF; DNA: TGTGCCAGCAGTTTAACCAGGCCCGATCGCAACACTGAAGCTTTCTTT
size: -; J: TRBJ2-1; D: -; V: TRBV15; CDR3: CATSRDTGSYNEQFF; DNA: TGTGCCACCAGCAGAGATACGGGATCCTACAATGAGCAGTTCTTC
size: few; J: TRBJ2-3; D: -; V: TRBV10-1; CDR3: CASSEGGRADTQYF; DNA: TGCGCCAGCAGTGAGGGTGGCCGGGCAGATACGCAGTATTTT
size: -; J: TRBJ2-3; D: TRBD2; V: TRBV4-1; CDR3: CASSQDTLAVPTDTQYF; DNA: TGCGCCAGCAGCCAAGATACACTAGCGGTTCCCACAGATACGCAGTATTTT
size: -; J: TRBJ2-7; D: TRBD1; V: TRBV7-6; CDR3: CASRPNTGGGNEQYF; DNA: TGTGCCAGCAGGCCTAATACAGGGGGCGGAAACGAGCAGTACTTC
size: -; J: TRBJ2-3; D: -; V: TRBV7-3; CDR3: CASSLNPGMSTDTQYF; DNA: TGTGCCAGCAGCTTAAATCCAGGGATGAGCACAGATACGCAGTATTTT
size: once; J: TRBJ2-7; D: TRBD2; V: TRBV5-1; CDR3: CASSSGLTPHSYEQYF; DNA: TGCGCCAGCAGCTCGGGACTAACTCCTCACTCCTACGAGCAGTACTTC
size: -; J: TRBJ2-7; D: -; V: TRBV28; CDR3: CASSSDRQVVSYEQYF; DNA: TGTGCCAGCAGTTCCGATAGACAGGTTGTCTCCTACGAGCAGTACTTC
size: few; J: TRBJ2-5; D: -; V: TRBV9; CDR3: CASSRGGETQYF; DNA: TGTGCCAGCAGCAGGGGGGGCGAGACCCAGTACTTC
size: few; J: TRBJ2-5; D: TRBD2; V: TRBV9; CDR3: CASSVAFTGGQETQYF; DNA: TGTGCCAGCAGCGTAGCTTTTACGGGGGGCCAAGAGACCCAGTACTTC
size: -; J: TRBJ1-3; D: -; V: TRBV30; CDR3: CAWSVGAGGSGNTIYF; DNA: TGTGCCTGGAGTGTAGGAGCGGGGGGCTCTGGAAACACCATATATTTT
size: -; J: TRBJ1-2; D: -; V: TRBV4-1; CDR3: CASSHPGGVYGYTF; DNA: TGCGCCAGCAGCCACCCCGGAGGGGTCTATGGCTACACCTTC
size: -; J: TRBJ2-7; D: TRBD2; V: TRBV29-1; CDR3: CSVGGGSSGKYEQYF; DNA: TGCAGCGTTGGGGGAGGGTCTAGCGGGAAGTACGAGCAGTACTTC
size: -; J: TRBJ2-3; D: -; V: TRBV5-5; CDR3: CASSSLAANTDTQYF; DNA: TGTGCCAGCAGCTCCCTAGCAGCTAACACAGATACGCAGTATTTT